Included here is one T cell receptor (beta chain) sequence, with context. Its matching antigen is unknown. This sample was taken from a study of response to subunit inactivated influenza vaccine. General observations from the study: Researchers suggested that each seasonal influenza vaccination recruits few new T cells.

MiXCR, run by TCRdb on the RT-PCR reads, gives a single entry per CDR3 protein. The sample has almost 600,000 distinct CDR3 sequences; about 15% are singletons. Here the sequenced sample was PBMCs from blood, taken 11 to 12 days after vaccination. This TCR was recovered from a man aged 50-59 years who received an inactivated influenza vaccine.

CDR3 nucleotides: TGCGCCAGCAGCTTGGAGGGGACCCCCTTTGGGACCCAGTACTTC. It is translated as CASSLEGTPFGTQYF. The rearrangement joins TRBV5-1 to TRBJ2-5, with D possibly called TRBD1 or TRBD2 (5 bases each). Germline V lookup: CDR1 SGHRS, CDR2 YFSETQ. The CDR3 runs to 15 residues. The V gene lost 0 bases and the J gene lost 7 bases, with 16 bases spanning the gap.